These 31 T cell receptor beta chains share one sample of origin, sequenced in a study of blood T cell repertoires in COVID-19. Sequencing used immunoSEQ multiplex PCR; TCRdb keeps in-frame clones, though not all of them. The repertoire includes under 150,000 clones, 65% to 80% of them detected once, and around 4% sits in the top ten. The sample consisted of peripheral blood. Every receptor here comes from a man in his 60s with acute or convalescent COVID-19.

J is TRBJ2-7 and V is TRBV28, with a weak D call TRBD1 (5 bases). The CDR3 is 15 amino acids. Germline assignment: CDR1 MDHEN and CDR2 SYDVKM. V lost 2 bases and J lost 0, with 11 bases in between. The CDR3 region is CASSLQGYSSYEQYF. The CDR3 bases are TGTGCCAGCAGTTTACAGGGTTATAGCTCCTACGAGCAGTACTTC.

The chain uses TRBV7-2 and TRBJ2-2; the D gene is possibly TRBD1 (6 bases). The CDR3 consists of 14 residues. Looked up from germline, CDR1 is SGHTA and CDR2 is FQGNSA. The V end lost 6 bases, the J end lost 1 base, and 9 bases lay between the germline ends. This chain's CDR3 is CASSRQVNTGELFF. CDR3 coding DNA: TGTGCCAGCAGTCGACAGGTGAACACCGGGGAGCTGTTTTTT. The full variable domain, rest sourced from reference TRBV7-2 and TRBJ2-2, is GAGVSQSPSNKVTEKGKDVELRCDPISGHTALYWYRQSLGQGLEFLIYFQGNSAPDKSGLPSDRFSAERTGGSVSTLTIQRTQQEDSAVYLCASSRQVNTGELFFGEGSRLTVL.

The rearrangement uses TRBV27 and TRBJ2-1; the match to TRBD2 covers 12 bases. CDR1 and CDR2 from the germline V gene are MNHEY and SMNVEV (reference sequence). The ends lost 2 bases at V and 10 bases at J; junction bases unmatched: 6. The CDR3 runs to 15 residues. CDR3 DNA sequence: TGTGCCAGCAGTTTAGTGACTAGCGGGAGTTCCGAGCAGTTCTTC. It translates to CASSLVTSGSSEQFF.

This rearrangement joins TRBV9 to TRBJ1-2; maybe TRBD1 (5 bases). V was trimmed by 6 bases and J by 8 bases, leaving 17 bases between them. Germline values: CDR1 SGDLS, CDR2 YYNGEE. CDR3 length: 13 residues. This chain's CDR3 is CASTPQGTGGYTF. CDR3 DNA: TGTGCCAGCACCCCCCAGGGAACAGGAGGCTACACCTTC.

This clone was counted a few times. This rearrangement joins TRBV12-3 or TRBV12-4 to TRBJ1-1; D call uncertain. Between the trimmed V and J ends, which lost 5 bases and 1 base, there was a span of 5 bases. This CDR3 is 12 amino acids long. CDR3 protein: CASSLRNTEAFF. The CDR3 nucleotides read TGTGCCAGCAGTCTTCGGAACACTGAAGCTTTCTTT.

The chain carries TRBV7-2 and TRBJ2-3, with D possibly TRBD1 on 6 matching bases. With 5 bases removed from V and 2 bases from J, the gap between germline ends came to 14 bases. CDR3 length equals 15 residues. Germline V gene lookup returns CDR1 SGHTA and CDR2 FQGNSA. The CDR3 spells CASSPHQGITDTQYF. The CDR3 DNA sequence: TGTGCCAGCAGCCCCCATCAGGGGATCACAGATACGCAGTATTTT. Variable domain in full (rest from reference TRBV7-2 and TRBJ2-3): GAGVSQSPSNKVTEKGKDVELRCDPISGHTALYWYRQSLGQGLEFLIYFQGNSAPDKSGLPSDRFSAERTGGSVSTLTIQRTQQEDSAVYLCASSPHQGITDTQYFGPGTRLTVL.

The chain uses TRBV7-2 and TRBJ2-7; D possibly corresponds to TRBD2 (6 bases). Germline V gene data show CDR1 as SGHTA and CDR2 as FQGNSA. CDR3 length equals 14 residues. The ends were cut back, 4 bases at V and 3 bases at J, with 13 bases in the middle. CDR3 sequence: CASSWGLPNYEQYF. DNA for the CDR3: TGTGCCAGCAGCTGGGGACTGCCCAACTACGAGCAGTACTTC. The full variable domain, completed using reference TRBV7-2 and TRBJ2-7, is GAGVSQSPSNKVTEKGKDVELRCDPISGHTALYWYRQSLGQGLEFLIYFQGNSAPDKSGLPSDRFSAERTGGSVSTLTIQRTQQEDSAVYLCASSWGLPNYEQYFGPGTRLTVT.

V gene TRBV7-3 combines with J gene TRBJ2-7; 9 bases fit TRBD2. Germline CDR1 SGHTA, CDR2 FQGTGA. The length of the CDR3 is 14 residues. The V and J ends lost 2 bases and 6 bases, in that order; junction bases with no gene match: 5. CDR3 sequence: CASSLAGGPSEQYF. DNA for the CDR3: TGTGCCAGCAGCTTAGCGGGAGGGCCTTCCGAGCAGTACTTC.

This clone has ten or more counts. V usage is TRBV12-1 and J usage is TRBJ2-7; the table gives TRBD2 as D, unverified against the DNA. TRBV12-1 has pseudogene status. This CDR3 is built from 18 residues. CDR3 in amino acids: CASSFVDLTSGTSYEQYF. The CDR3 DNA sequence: TGTGCCAGCAGCTTTGTGGACCTGACTAGCGGAACCTCCTACGAGCAGTACTTC.

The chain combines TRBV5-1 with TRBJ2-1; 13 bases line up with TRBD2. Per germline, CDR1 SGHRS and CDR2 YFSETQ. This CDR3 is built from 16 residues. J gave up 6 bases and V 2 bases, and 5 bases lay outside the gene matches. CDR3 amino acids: CASSLLAGGPSNEQFF. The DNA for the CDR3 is TGCGCCAGCAGCTTACTAGCGGGAGGGCCTAGCAATGAGCAGTTCTTC.

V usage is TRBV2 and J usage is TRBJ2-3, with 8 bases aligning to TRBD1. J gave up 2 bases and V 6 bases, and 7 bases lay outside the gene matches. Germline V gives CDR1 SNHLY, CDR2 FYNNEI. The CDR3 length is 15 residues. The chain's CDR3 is CASRGGQGVTDTQYF. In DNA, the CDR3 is TGTGCCAGCAGGGGTGGACAGGGAGTCACAGATACGCAGTATTTT.

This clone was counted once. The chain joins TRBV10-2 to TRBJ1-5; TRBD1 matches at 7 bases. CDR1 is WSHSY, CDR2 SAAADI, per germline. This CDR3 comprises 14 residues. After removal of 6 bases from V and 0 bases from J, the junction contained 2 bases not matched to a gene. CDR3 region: CASRGQYSNQPQHF. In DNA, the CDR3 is TGCGCCAGCAGGGGACAGTATAGCAATCAGCCCCAGCATTTT.

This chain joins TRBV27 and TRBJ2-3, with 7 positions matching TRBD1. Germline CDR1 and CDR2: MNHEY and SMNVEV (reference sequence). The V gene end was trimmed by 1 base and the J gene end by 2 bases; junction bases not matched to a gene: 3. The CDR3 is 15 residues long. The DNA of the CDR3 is TGTGCCAGCAGTTTATGGGGACAGCACACAGATACGCAGTATTTT. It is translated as CASSLWGQHTDTQYF.

CDR3 nucleotides: TGTGCCAGCAGTTACTCAGACAGGTTATCTGGAAACACCATATATTTT. Translated, it gives CASSYSDRLSGNTIYF. The chain is built from TRBV6-5 and TRBJ1-3; a possible D gene is TRBD1 (6 bases). Germline loops: CDR1 MNHEY, CDR2 SVGAGI. Deletions cut 0 bases from V and 1 base from J, with 10 bases between. This CDR3 contains 16 residues.

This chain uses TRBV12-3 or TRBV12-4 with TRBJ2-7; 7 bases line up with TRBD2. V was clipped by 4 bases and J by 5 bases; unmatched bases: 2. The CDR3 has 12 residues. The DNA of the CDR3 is TGTGCCAGCAGTTGGACTAGAAACGAGCAGTACTTC. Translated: CASSWTRNEQYF.

The CDR3 reads CASSSRRTAKRDEQYF. DNA of the CDR3: TGTGCCAGCAGCTCCCGGAGGACAGCAAAGAGGGACGAGCAGTACTTC. The V call is TRBV13, the J call TRBJ2-7, with D tentatively TRBD1 (6 bases). This CDR3 is 16 amino acids long. Germline lookup yields CDR1 PRHDT and CDR2 FYEKMQ (reference sequence). V shed 4 bases and J shed 5 bases, with 21 bases lying between them.

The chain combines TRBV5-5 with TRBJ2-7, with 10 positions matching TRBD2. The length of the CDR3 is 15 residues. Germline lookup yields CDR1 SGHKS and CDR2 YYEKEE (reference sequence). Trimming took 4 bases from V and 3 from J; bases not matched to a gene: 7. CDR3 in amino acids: CASSPGLAEIYEQYF. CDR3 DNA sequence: TGTGCCAGCAGCCCAGGACTAGCGGAAATCTACGAGCAGTACTTC.

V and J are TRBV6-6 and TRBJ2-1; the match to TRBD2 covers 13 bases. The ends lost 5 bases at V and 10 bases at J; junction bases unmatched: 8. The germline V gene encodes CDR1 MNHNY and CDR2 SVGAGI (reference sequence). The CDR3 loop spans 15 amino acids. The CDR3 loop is CASSVRTSGRLEQFF. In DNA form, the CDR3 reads TGTGCCAGCAGTGTTCGGACTAGCGGGAGACTCGAGCAGTTCTTC.

CDR3 amino acids: CATSDPGLPTGELFF. The DNA of the CDR3 is TGTGCCACCAGTGACCCGGGACTACCGACCGGGGAGCTGTTTTTT. This chain connects TRBV24-1 to TRBJ2-2, with 7 bases matching TRBD2. The CDR3 covers 15 residues. In germline, CDR1 is KGHDR, CDR2 SFDVKD. Germline trimming cut 4 bases from V and 5 bases from J; bases unmatched to any gene: 6.

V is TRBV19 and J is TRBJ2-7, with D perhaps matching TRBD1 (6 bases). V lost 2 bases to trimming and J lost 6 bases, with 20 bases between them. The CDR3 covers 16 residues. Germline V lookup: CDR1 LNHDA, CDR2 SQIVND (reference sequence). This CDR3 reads CASSISWGHNPTEQYF. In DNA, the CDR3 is TGTGCCAGTAGTATAAGTTGGGGACACAACCCCACCGAGCAGTACTTC.

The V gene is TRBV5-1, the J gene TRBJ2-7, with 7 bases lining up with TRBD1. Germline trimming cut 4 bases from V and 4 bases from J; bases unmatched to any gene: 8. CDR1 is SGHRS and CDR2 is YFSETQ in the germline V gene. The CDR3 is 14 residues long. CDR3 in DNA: TGCGCCAGCAGCGCTGCCCAGGGGGTATACGAGCAGTACTTC. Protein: CASSAAQGVYEQYF.

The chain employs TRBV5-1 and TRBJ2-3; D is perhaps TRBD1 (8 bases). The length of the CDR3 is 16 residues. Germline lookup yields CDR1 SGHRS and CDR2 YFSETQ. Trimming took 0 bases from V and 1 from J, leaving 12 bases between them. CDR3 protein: CASSLGQGRGTDTQYF. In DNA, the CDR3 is TGCGCCAGCAGCTTGGGACAGGGGAGGGGCACAGATACGCAGTATTTT.

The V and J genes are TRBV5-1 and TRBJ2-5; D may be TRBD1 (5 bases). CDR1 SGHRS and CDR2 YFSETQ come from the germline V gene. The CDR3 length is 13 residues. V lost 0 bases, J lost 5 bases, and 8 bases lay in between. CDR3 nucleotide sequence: TGCGCCAGCAGCTTGGGGCCAGGGGAGACCCAGTACTTC. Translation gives CASSLGPGETQYF.

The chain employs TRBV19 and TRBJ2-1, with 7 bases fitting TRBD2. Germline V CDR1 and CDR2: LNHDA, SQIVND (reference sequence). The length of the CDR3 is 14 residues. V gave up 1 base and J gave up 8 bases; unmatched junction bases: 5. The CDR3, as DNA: TGTGCCAGTAGTATAGGGACTAGGGGCGATGAGCAGTTCTTC. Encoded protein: CASSIGTRGDEQFF.

The CDR3 DNA is TGTGCCACCAGTGGCCCTATGGAGGCATCCACAGATACGCAGTATTTT. Amino acids: CATSGPMEASTDTQYF. J is TRBJ2-3 and V is TRBV24-1, with D possibly matching TRBD2 (5 bases). The germline gives CDR1 KGHDR, CDR2 SFDVKD. The CDR3 sequence is 16 residues long. Trimming removed 5 bases at V and 2 bases at J, with 16 bases between.

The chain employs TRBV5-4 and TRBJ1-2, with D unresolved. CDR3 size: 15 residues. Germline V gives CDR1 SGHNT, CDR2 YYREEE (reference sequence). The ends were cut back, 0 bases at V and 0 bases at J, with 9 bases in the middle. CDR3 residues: CASSLAAAPNYGYTF. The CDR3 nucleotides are TGTGCCAGCAGCTTGGCCGCGGCGCCTAACTATGGCTACACCTTC.

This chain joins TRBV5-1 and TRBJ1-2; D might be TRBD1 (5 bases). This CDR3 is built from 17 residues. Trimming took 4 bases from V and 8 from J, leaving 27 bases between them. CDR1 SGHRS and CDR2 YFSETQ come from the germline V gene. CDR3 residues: CASSVDAVQAQQSGYTF. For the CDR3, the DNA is TGCGCCAGCAGCGTGGACGCGGTACAGGCCCAACAGTCCGGCTACACCTTC.

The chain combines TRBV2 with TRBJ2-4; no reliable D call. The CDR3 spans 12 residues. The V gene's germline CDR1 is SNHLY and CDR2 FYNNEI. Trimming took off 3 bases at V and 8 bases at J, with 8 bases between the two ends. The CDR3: CASSEVPDIQYF. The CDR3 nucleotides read TGTGCCAGCAGTGAGGTCCCAGACATTCAGTACTTC.

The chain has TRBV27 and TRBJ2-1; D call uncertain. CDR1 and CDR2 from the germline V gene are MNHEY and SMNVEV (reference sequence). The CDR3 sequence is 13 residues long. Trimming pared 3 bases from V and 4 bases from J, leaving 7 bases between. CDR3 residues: CASSFGGYNEQFF. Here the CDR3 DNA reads TGTGCCAGCAGTTTCGGCGGATACAATGAGCAGTTCTTC.

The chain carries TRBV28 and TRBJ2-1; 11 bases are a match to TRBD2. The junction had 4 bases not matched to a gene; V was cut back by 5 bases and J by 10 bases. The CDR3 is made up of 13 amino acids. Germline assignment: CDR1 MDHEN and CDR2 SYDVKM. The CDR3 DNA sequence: TGTGCCAGCAGTCCTAGCGGGAGGTCAGAGCAGTTCTTC. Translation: CASSPSGRSEQFF.

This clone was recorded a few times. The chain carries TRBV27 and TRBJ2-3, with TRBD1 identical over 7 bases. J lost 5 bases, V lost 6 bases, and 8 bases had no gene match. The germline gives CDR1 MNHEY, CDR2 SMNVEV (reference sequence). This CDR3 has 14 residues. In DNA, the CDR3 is TGTGCCAGCAGGACAGGGTATCAACAAGATACGCAGTATTTT. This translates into CASRTGYQQDTQYF.